What follows describes a single TCR beta chain. Its antigen is not known. The repertoire was sequenced with immunoSEQ multiplex PCR; TCRdb's copy has only in-frame clones and lacks some. The sample lists 140,000 to 150,000 clones, about 92% seen once, with 7.5% to 9.5% in the top ten. CDR1 is MNHNY, CDR2 SVGAGI, per germline (reference sequence). This CDR3 has 14 residues. The V and J ends lost 6 bases and 2 bases respectively, with 11 bases between them. This specimen comes from a study of T cell responses to AZD1222 COVID-19 vaccine. Study-wide results and limits: Targeting of unmutated variant regions was reportedly seen in nearly half of spike-specific TCRs. Only 5 or 6 people who got AZD1222 tested seropositive at baseline.

The source of this sequence is an adult in good health. Sequencing was performed on peripheral blood, taken on day 0 of AZD1222 vaccination. The V call is TRBV6-6, the J call TRBJ2-1, with D maybe TRBD2 (6 bases). CDR3 DNA sequence: TGTGCCAGCAGCTGGGACTCCGCCTACAATGAGCAGTTCTTC. This sequence encodes CASSWDSAYNEQFF.